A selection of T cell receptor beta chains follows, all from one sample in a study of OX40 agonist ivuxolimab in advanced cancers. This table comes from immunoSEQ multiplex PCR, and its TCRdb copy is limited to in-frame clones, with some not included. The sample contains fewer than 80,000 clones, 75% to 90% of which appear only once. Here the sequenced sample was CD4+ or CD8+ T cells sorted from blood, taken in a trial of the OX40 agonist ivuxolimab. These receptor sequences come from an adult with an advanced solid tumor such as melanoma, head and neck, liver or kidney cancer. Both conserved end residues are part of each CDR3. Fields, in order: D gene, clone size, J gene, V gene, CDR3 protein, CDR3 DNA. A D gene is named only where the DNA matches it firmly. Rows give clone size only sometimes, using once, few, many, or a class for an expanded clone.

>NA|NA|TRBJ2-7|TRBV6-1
CASRKDPWDYEQYF
TGTGCCAGCAGGAAAGACCCTTGGGACTACGAGCAGTACTTC
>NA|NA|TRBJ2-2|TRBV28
CASKTGGLNTGELFF
TGTGCCAGCAAAACCGGAGGATTGAACACCGGGGAGCTGTTTTTT
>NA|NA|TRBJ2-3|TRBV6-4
CASSETGISTDTQYF
TGTGCCAGCAGTGAGACGGGGATAAGCACAGATACGCAGTATTTT
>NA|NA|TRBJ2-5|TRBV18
CASSPGRQETQYF
TGTGCCAGCTCCCCGGGCCGCCAAGAGACCCAGTACTTC
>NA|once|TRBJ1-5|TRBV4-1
CASSQGGAGNQPQHF
TGCGCCAGCAGCCAAGGCGGGGCCGGCAATCAGCCCCAGCATTTT
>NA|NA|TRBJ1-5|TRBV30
CAWSRVGQNNQPQHF
TGTGCCTGGAGTCGTGTCGGACAGAACAATCAGCCCCAGCATTTT
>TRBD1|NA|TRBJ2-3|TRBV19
CASSISRGTGSDTQYF
TGTGCCAGTAGTATATCTCGGGGGACAGGGTCCGATACGCAGTATTTT
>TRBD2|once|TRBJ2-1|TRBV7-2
CASSLGRLAGGMGDEQFF
TGTGCCAGCAGCTTAGGGAGACTAGCGGGAGGAATGGGGGATGAGCAGTTCTTC
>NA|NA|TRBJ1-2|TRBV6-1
CASSVRSDSGYGYTF
TGTGCCAGCAGTGTGCGGTCCGACTCTGGATATGGCTACACCTTC
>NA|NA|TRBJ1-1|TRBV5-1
CASSLGGGMNTEAFF
TGCGCCAGCAGCTTGGGGGGTGGGATGAACACTGAAGCTTTCTTT
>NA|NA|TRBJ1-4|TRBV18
CASSENEKLFF
TGTGCCAGCTCCGAGAATGAAAAACTGTTTTTT
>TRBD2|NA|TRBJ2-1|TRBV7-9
CASSPSGTSGRNEQFF
TGTGCCAGCAGCCCCTCCGGGACTAGCGGGAGGAATGAGCAGTTCTTC
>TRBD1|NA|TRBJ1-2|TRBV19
CASSPTGTTSYGYTF
TGTGCCAGTAGTCCGACAGGGACTACCTCGTATGGCTACACCTTC
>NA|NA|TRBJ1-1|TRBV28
CASSSPGRAEAFF
TGTGCCAGCAGTTCCCCTGGGCGCGCTGAAGCTTTCTTT
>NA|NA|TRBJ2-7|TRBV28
CASSGPATPQYF
TGTGCCAGCAGTGGGCCTGCTACGCCGCAGTACTTC
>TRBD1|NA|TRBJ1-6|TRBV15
CATSIERTGSPLHF
TGTGCCACCAGCATCGAAAGGACAGGCTCACCCCTCCACTTT
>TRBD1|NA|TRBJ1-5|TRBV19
CASRETGELQPQHF
TGTGCCAGTAGGGAGACAGGGGAGTTGCAGCCCCAGCATTTT
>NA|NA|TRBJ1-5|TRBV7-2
CASSFANQPQHF
TGTGCCAGCAGCTTCGCGAATCAGCCCCAGCATTTT
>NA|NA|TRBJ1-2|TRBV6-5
CASSYATGLGYTF
TGTGCCAGCAGTTACGCAACAGGGCTGGGCTACACCTTC
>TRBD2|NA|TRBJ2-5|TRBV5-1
CASSFGGGKETQYF
TGCGCCAGCAGTTTTGGCGGGGGAAAAGAGACCCAGTACTTC
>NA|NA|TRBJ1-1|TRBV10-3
CAIRASSGKIGTEAFF
TGTGCCATCAGGGCCTCTTCAGGGAAAATCGGCACTGAAGCTTTCTTT
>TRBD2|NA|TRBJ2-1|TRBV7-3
CASSLVGRGINEQFF
TGTGCCAGCAGCCTGGTCGGGAGGGGGATCAATGAGCAGTTCTTC
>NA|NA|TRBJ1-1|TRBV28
CASTGRLMNTEAFF
TGTGCCAGCACTGGGCGGCTAATGAACACTGAAGCTTTCTTT
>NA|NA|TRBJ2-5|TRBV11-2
CASSLEGARQETQYF
TGTGCCAGCAGCTTAGAAGGGGCTAGGCAAGAGACCCAGTACTTC
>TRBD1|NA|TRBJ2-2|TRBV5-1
CASSLPGTGSTGELFF
TGCGCCAGCAGCTTACCCGGGACAGGAAGCACCGGGGAGCTGTTTTTT
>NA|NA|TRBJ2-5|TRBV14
CASILRPPGETQYF
TGTGCCAGCATCCTCCGTCCCCCCGGGGAGACCCAGTACTTC
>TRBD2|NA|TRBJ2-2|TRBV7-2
CASSPWTSGRDTGELFF
TGTGCCAGCAGCCCGTGGACTAGCGGGAGAGACACCGGGGAGCTGTTTTTT
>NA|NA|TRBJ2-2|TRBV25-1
CASSEPRGNTGELFF
TGTGCCAGCAGTGAACCGCGGGGCAACACCGGGGAGCTGTTTTTT
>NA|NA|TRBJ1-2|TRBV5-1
CASSLVLAGGADGYTF
TGCGCCAGCAGCTTGGTATTGGCAGGAGGGGCAGATGGCTACACCTTC
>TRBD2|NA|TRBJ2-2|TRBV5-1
CASSDLLHRIAGKTGELFF
TGCGCCAGCAGCGACCTCCTACATAGGATAGCGGGCAAGACCGGGGAGCTGTTTTTT
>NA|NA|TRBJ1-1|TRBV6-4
CASSEQGGTEAFF
TGTGCCAGCAGTGAACAGGGCGGCACTGAAGCTTTCTTT
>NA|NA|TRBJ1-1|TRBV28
CASTVTGGINTEAFF
TGTGCCAGCACCGTGACAGGAGGGATAAACACTGAAGCTTTCTTT
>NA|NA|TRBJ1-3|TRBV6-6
CASSTDVGNTIYF
TGTGCCAGCAGTACGGACGTAGGAAACACCATATATTTT
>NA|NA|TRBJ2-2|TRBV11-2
CASSLVVSPGTGELFF
TGTGCCAGCAGCTTAGTAGTTAGTCCGGGCACCGGGGAGCTGTTTTTT
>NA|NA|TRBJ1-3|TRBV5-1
CASSLDTGSGNTIYF
TGCGCCAGCAGCTTGGACACTGGCTCTGGAAACACCATATATTTT